This TCR beta chain was documented in a study of blood T cell repertoires in COVID-19. Study information: Collection of acute and convalescent COVID-19 samples took place in the United States, Italy and Spain. Nucleic acid was either cDNA or gDNA, and it came from T cells, B-cell-depleted T cells, or PBMCs.

Source study methods: Reference gene primer amplification in the assay estimated nucleated cell counts. Assay used: immunoSEQ multiplex PCR; TCRdb lists only in-frame clones, some missing. D and trimming were read from the DNA, whereas the V and J calls and clone size are those reported in that table. The data show 200,000 to 250,000 clones, approximately 81% seen once. Trimming took 3 bases from V and 5 from J, leaving 7 bases between them. The CDR3 loop spans 13 amino acids. Germline V CDR1 and CDR2: ENHRY, SYGVKD. The V gene is TRBV10-3, the J gene TRBJ2-2; D is possibly TRBD1 (5 bases). The sample taken for sequencing was peripheral blood. This clonotype originated in a woman of 80 years or more with acute or convalescent COVID-19. The CDR3 DNA reads as TGTGCCATCAGTGACAGGGAAACCGGGGAGCTGTTTTTT. Translation gives CAISDRETGELFF.